The entry below gives a single TCR beta chain sequence along with its context. This specimen comes from a study of blood T cell repertoires in COVID-19. The CDR3 is made up of 16 amino acids. V was shortened by 1 base and J by 2 bases, with 12 bases between the two germline ends. CDR1 is KGHDR, CDR2 SFDVKD, per germline. TCRdb's copy holds only in-frame clones and misses some; the assay was immunoSEQ multiplex PCR. The sample has 110,000 to 150,000 clones, 86% seen once. The sequencing sample was made of PBMCs or T cells enriched from blood (not recorded which). This TCR was sampled from a man aged 50-59 years who had recovered from COVID-19. The rearrangement uses TRBV24-1 and TRBJ2-3, with D possibly being TRBD2 (7 bases). DNA for the CDR3: TGTGCCACCAGTGATTTCAGGGCGGGGGCCACAGATACGCAGTATTTT. Protein sequence: CATSDFRAGATDTQYF.